The 16 T cell receptor beta chains reported below all come from one sample, sequenced in a study of cytomegalovirus exposure and HLA in healthy donors. TCRdb's copy holds only in-frame clones and misses some; the assay was immunoSEQ multiplex PCR. This sample has about 120,000 clones, with 70% to 90% found just once. The sequenced sample consisted of PBMCs. Source of these receptors: a woman aged 25 to 39 in good health and CMV-seronegative.

This clone was seen only once. The V gene is TRBV7-9, the J gene TRBJ2-7, with 11 bases identical to TRBD1. The CDR3 length is 18 residues. The V gene end was trimmed by 5 bases and the J gene end by 5 bases; junction bases not matched to a gene: 17. CDR1 SEHNR and CDR2 FQNEAQ come from the germline V gene (reference sequence). CDR3 bases: TGTGCCAGCAGCCCGTTCCGAACTACGGACAGGGGGCTACACGAGCAGTACTTC. This encodes CASSPFRTTDRGLHEQYF.

The V call is TRBV6-1, the J call TRBJ1-1; 7 bases are a match to TRBD1. CDR3 length equals 13 residues. V shed 7 bases, J shed 5 bases, and the junction held 7 bases outside the gene matches. Germline V CDR1 and CDR2: MNHNS, SASEGT. The CDR3 DNA sequence: TGTGCCAGCAAACGGGAGGGGGCTACTGAAGCTTTCTTT. Residues: CASKREGATEAFF.

The chain employs TRBV9 and TRBJ1-5; D perhaps matches TRBD1 (6 bases). Germline V lookup: CDR1 SGDLS, CDR2 YYNGEE. V was shortened by 3 bases and J by 0 bases, with 10 bases between the two germline ends. The CDR3 is made up of 15 amino acids. The CDR3 region has the DNA TGTGCCAGCAGCGCCGGGACAAATAGCAATCAGCCCCAGCATTTT. Translated: CASSAGTNSNQPQHF.

The rearrangement links TRBV7-9 to TRBJ1-1; D perhaps matches TRBD1 (6 bases). Deletions cut 1 base from V and 2 bases from J, with 11 bases between. CDR3 size: 15 residues. The germline gives CDR1 SEHNR, CDR2 FQNEAQ (reference sequence). CDR3 in amino acids: CASSLGQASNTEAFF. CDR3 nucleotides: TGTGCCAGCAGCTTAGGACAGGCTTCTAACACTGAAGCTTTCTTT. Using reference TRBV7-9 and TRBJ1-1 for the parts outside the CDR3, the full variable domain is DTGVSQNPRHKITKRGQNVTFRCDPISEHNRLYWYRQTLGQGPEFLTYFQNEAQLEKSRLLSDRFSAERPKGSFSTLEIQRTEQGDSAMYLCASSLGQASNTEAFFGQGTRLTVV.

V is TRBV21-1 and J is TRBJ2-7; TRBD2 is the table's D call, not checked against the DNA. TRBV21-1 represents a pseudogene. The CDR3 sequence is 16 residues long. The CDR3 spells CASSVAPSGGYYEQYF. As DNA, the CDR3 is TGTGCCAGCAGCGTAGCCCCTAGCGGGGGTTACTACGAGCAGTACTTC.

V usage is TRBV18 and J usage is TRBJ2-1; tentative D call: TRBD1 (7 bases). Per the germline V gene, CDR1 is KGHSH and CDR2 is LQKENI. This CDR3 region has 18 residues. Trimming shortened V by 1 base and J by 6 bases, and 22 bases separated the two germline ends. CDR3 bases: TGTGCCAGCTCACCACTTCGAGGGTCAGGGGGGCTAGTCAATGAGCAGTTCTTC. Its translation: CASSPLRGSGGLVNEQFF.

Written as DNA, the CDR3 is TGCGCCAGCAGTGGGACAGGCCAAGAGACCCAGTACTTC. Its protein is CASSGTGQETQYF. This rearrangement joins TRBV10-1 to TRBJ2-5; TRBD1 aligns across 7 bases. This CDR3 spans 13 amino acids. In germline, CDR1 is WNHNN, CDR2 SYGVQD (reference sequence). The V segment lost 4 bases and the J segment 1 base; nucleotides outside the gene matches: 0.

This sequence joins TRBV11-3 and TRBJ2-7, with D perhaps TRBD2 (6 bases). The CDR3 runs 14 residues. Trimming left V 2 bases short and J 3 bases short, with 11 bases between. Looked up from germline, CDR1 is SGHNT and CDR2 is YENEEA. The CDR3 loop is CASSLNSGSYEQYF. CDR3 in DNA: TGTGCCAGCAGCTTAAATAGCGGCAGCTACGAGCAGTACTTC. Full variable domain (missing parts from reference TRBV11-3 and TRBJ2-7): EAGVVQSPRYKIIEKKQPVAFWCNPISGHNTLYWYLQNLGQGPELLIRYENEEAVDDSQLPKDRFSAERLKGVDSTLKIQPAELGDSAVYLCASSLNSGSYEQYFGPGTRLTVT.

V usage is TRBV7-8 and J usage is TRBJ1-1; D remains ambiguous. Germline values: CDR1 SGHVS, CDR2 FQNEAQ. V was shortened by 1 base and J by 3 bases, with 21 bases between the two germline ends. There are 18 residues in the CDR3. DNA of the CDR3: TGTGCCAGCAGCTTAGGCCCTGGAAGAGGGTCTGTGGACACTGAAGCTTTCTTT. This gives the protein CASSLGPGRGSVDTEAFF.

J is TRBJ2-1 and V is TRBV2; 14 bases agree with TRBD2. With 4 bases clipped from V and 6 bases from J, the junction kept 5 bases outside the gene matches. CDR1 and CDR2 from the germline V gene are SNHLY and FYNNEI. The CDR3 extends over 16 amino acids. The CDR3 DNA follows: TGTGCCAGCAGTGCGGAGGGACTAGCGGGGGCCAATGAGCAGTTCTTC. The encoded protein is CASSAEGLAGANEQFF.

The chain links TRBV9 to TRBJ2-1; tentatively, D is TRBD2 (5 bases). CDR3 length: 14 residues. Per the germline V gene, CDR1 is SGDLS and CDR2 is YYNGEE. The ends were cut back, 4 bases at V and 5 bases at J, with 13 bases in the middle. CDR3 amino acids: CASSSQEENNEQFF. In nucleotides, the CDR3 is TGTGCCAGCAGCTCTCAGGAGGAGAACAATGAGCAGTTCTTC.

The chain uses TRBV19 and TRBJ1-2; tentative D call: TRBD1 (6 bases). The germline V gene has CDR1 LNHDA and CDR2 SQIVND (reference sequence). The CDR3 spans 17 residues. V was cut by 5 bases and J by 0 bases, with 19 bases left in between. CDR3 nucleotide sequence: TGTGCCAGTAGTGATGGGAAACAGGGTCCGCCTAACTATGGCTACACCTTC. This gives the protein CASSDGKQGPPNYGYTF.

The chain combines TRBV4-2 with TRBJ2-3; 16 nucleotides match TRBD2. With 4 bases clipped from V and 3 bases from J, the junction kept 4 bases outside the gene matches. The germline gives CDR1 LGHNA, CDR2 YNFKEQ. The CDR3 is 17 amino acids. The CDR3 bases are TGTGCCAGCAGCCCGAGGGGACTAGCGGGGGGGACAGATACGCAGTATTTT. Translating it yields CASSPRGLAGGTDTQYF.

With respect to this clone: The junction departs from germline at one end; a sequencing error may be responsible. The chain joins TRBV19 to TRBJ2-7, with D possibly matching TRBD2 (6 bases). This CDR3 is 11 amino acids long. Germline CDR1 LNHDA, CDR2 SQIVND (reference sequence). CDR3 sequence reads: CATSGGYGQYF. CDR3 DNA: TGTGCCACCTCAGGAGGGTACGGGCAGTACTTC.

The rearrangement joins TRBV2 to TRBJ2-5; 9 nucleotides agree with TRBD1. V shed 8 bases, J shed 4 bases, and the junction held 2 bases outside the gene matches. Germline V gives CDR1 SNHLY, CDR2 FYNNEI. The CDR3 has 12 residues. In DNA, the CDR3 is TGTGCCAGCGGGACAGGGTTAGAGACCCAGTACTTC. Encoded protein: CASGTGLETQYF.

The J gene is TRBJ2-3, the V gene TRBV9; D is perhaps TRBD1 (5 bases). V was pared by 0 bases and J by 2 bases, with 13 bases between. This CDR3 spans 16 amino acids. Looked up from germline, CDR1 is SGDLS and CDR2 is YYNGEE. The CDR3 nucleotides read TGTGCCAGCAGCGTAGGACAGCTCAGGAACACAGATACGCAGTATTTT. It specifies CASSVGQLRNTDTQYF.